This is a list of T cell receptor beta chains from one sample in a study of blood T cells in healthy people across ages. TCRdb reprocessed the 5' RACE reads via MiXCR and lists one record per CDR3 protein. The sample lists roughly 730,000 distinct CDR3 sequences, more than 50% occurring once. The sequenced material came from blood. All receptors derive from a middle-aged man in good health. Each CDR3 is given with its conserved first and last residue. The D gene is left open where the match is weak. Expanded clones are given a class, and other clones once, few, many or no size at all.

d_gene	j_gene	v_gene	abundance	CDR3nt	CDR3aa
TRBD1	TRBJ1-2	TRBV14	NA	TGTGCCAGCAGCCAAGGGACAGGGCTGGGCTATGGCTACACCTTC	CASSQGTGLGYGYTF
TRBD1	TRBJ2-3	TRBV20-1	NA	TGCAGTGCTAGAAAAGGGACAGGTAACACAGATACGCAGTATTTT	CSARKGTGNTDTQYF
TRBD1	TRBJ1-2	TRBV20-1	NA	TGCAGTGCTACCGACAGGGGGCCGGGCTATGGCTACACCTTC	CSATDRGPGYGYTF
NA	TRBJ2-1	TRBV2	NA	TGTGCCAGCCCGGGAGAGGTCTACAATGAGCAGTTCTTC	CASPGEVYNEQFF
TRBD1	TRBJ1-4	TRBV25-1	NA	TGTGCCAGCCGAACAGGGGGAGGCCTGTTTTTT	CASRTGGGLFF
NA	TRBJ2-7	TRBV7-2	few	TGTGCCAGCAGCTTAGAGGTAGGCGCGTCGTCTTATGGCTACGAGCAGTACTTC	CASSLEVGASSYGYEQYF
NA	TRBJ2-3	TRBV12-3/TRBV12-4	once	TGTGCCAGCAGTGTGACTCGGCTAAGCACAGATACGCAGTATTTT	CASSVTRLSTDTQYF
TRBD2	TRBJ2-7	TRBV10-2	NA	TGCGCCAGCACTCGAAAGGCCACCGGGACTAGCGGGTCCTCCTACGAGCAGTACTTC	CASTRKATGTSGSSYEQYF
TRBD1	TRBJ1-4	TRBV2	few	TGTGCCAGCAGTGGACAGGGGAGTAATGAAAAACTGTTTTTT	CASSGQGSNEKLFF
NA	TRBJ2-6	TRBV7-8	NA	TGTGCCAGCACCCCGGGTGGGGTAGGGGCCAACGTCCTGACTTTC	CASTPGGVGANVLTF
NA	TRBJ2-1	TRBV7-3	NA	TGTGCCAGCAGCCCGACGGGACGAGCATCCAATGAGCAGTTCTTC	CASSPTGRASNEQFF
NA	TRBJ2-4	TRBV7-2	NA	TGTGCCAGCAGCAGTGTTGGTAGGGGTAACATTCAGTACTTC	CASSSVGRGNIQYF
TRBD1	TRBJ1-2	TRBV20-1	NA	TGCAGTGCTGTTACGGGACAGGGCCGTGGCTACACCTTC	CSAVTGQGRGYTF
NA	TRBJ2-5	TRBV7-9	NA	TGTGCCAGCAGTTCTCCGCGCCAGACCCAGTACTTC	CASSSPRQTQYF
TRBD1	TRBJ2-7	TRBV28	few	TGTGCCAGCAGTCCCAGGGGGCCGCACCCCTACGAGCAGTACTTC	CASSPRGPHPYEQYF
NA	TRBJ2-3	TRBV5-1	NA	TGCGCCAGCAACGGAGGGGGTGGAGATACGCAGTATTTT	CASNGGGGDTQYF
TRBD2	TRBJ2-5	TRBV29-1	NA	TGCAGCGTCACCCCGACCGGGGGGGAGACCCAGTACTTC	CSVTPTGGETQYF
NA	TRBJ2-7	TRBV20-1	NA	TGCAGTGCTGCGAAGTCCTGGAAGGGCTACGAGCAGTACTTC	CSAAKSWKGYEQYF
TRBD1	TRBJ2-3	TRBV15	few	TGTGCCACCAGCACCCGACAGGGTATCACAGATACGCAGTATTTT	CATSTRQGITDTQYF
NA	TRBJ1-4	TRBV12-3/TRBV12-4	NA	TGTGCCAGCAGTTGGGACACGATAGATGAAAAACTGTTTTTT	CASSWDTIDEKLFF
TRBD2	TRBJ2-4	TRBV6-1	few	TGTGCCGGCAGTGAAGCTGGACTAGCGGGAGATGAGCAGTACTTC	CAGSEAGLAGDEQYF
NA	TRBJ2-7	TRBV5-5	NA	TGTGCCAGCAGCTTGGCTGGCAGCACCTACGAGCAGTACTTC	CASSLAGSTYEQYF
NA	TRBJ1-6	TRBV5-1	few	TGCGCCAGCAGCACGTACGTCCATGACCGGGATCAGGCCTATAATTCACCCCTCCACTTT	CASSTYVHDRDQAYNSPLHF
TRBD2	TRBJ2-5	TRBV6-1	NA	TGTGCCAGCAGTGCAGCGGGAGGGATCCAAGAGACCCAGTACTTC	CASSAAGGIQETQYF
NA	TRBJ2-1	TRBV7-9	NA	TGTGCCAGCAGCTTAGCCTTGCCCCGGGCGGCGTTCTTC	CASSLALPRAAFF
NA	TRBJ2-6	TRBV5-1	NA	TGCGCCAGCAGCTCGGGTGTTTTTGAGGCCGGGGCCAACGTCCTGACTTTC	CASSSGVFEAGANVLTF
NA	TRBJ2-3	TRBV20-1	NA	TGCAGTGCTAGGCAGGGTAGCACAGATACGCAGTATTTT	CSARQGSTDTQYF
TRBD1	TRBJ1-1	TRBV29-1	NA	TGCAGCGGTCGGGACAGGCAGAACACTGAAGCTTTCTTT	CSGRDRQNTEAFF
NA	TRBJ2-7	TRBV27	few	TGTGCCAGCAGTCCCACAGGTGTCTACGAGCAGTACTTC	CASSPTGVYEQYF
NA	TRBJ1-1	TRBV20-1	NA	TGCAGTGCTGTGGGAACAGGCAACACTGAAGCTTTCTTT	CSAVGTGNTEAFF
NA	TRBJ2-7	TRBV20-1	NA	TGCAGTGCTAGAGCAAACAATGAGGGGGGGAATATCTACGAGCAGTACTTC	CSARANNEGGNIYEQYF
NA	TRBJ2-1	TRBV4-3	NA	TGCGCCAGCAGCCGGTCCGCTGGAAATGAGCAGTTCTTC	CASSRSAGNEQFF
NA	TRBJ2-1	TRBV5-1	once	TGCGCCAGCAGCTTCTCCCCCTTAGATGAGCAGTTCTTC	CASSFSPLDEQFF
NA	TRBJ2-1	TRBV6-2/TRBV6-3	few	TGTGCCAGCAGTTCTAGAGACGCCTACAATGAGCAGTTCTTC	CASSSRDAYNEQFF
TRBD2	TRBJ2-1	TRBV20-1	NA	TGCAGTGTGGGGCGGGGGACCTACAATGAGCAGTTCTTC	CSVGRGTYNEQFF
TRBD1	TRBJ2-7	TRBV12-3/TRBV12-4	few	TGTGCCAGCAAAACCGGACAGGGGGCAATTTACGAGCAGTACTTC	CASKTGQGAIYEQYF
NA	TRBJ2-5	TRBV25-1	few	TGTGCCAGCAGTGAAACGCAGGGCATACCCCAAGAGACCCAGTACTTC	CASSETQGIPQETQYF
NA	TRBJ2-6	TRBV27	NA	TGTGCCAGCAGTTCCTGGACGGGAATAGCCTCTGGGGCCAACGTCCTGACTTTC	CASSSWTGIASGANVLTF
NA	TRBJ2-3	TRBV20-1	NA	TGCAGTGCTAGAGAGAGAGCGGATACGCAGTATTTT	CSARERADTQYF
NA	TRBJ2-5	TRBV30	NA	TGTGCCTGGAGTGTACATCGGGGAGAGACCCAGTACTTC	CAWSVHRGETQYF
TRBD1	TRBJ2-2	TRBV9	once	TGTGCCAGCAGCGATGATCACGGGACAGCTAACACCGGGGAGCTGTTTTTT	CASSDDHGTANTGELFF
TRBD1	TRBJ1-5	TRBV20-1	NA	TGCAGTGCTAGAGATCCCCAGGGCAGGGGGGTAGATCAGCCCCAGCATTTT	CSARDPQGRGVDQPQHF
TRBD1	TRBJ2-5	TRBV6-6	NA	TGTGCCAGCAGTTACGGCTCGCAGGGGGTAGTTGAGACCCAGTACTTC	CASSYGSQGVVETQYF
NA	TRBJ2-1	TRBV3-1	once	TGTGCCAGCAGCCCCTGGGGGGACCCCCTCCATGAGCAGTTCTTC	CASSPWGDPLHEQFF
NA	TRBJ1-4	TRBV25-1	NA	TGTGCCAGCAGTGCCCTACTGGGAGAACTGTTTTTT	CASSALLGELFF
NA	TRBJ1-2	TRBV29-1	NA	TGCAGCGTTGTCAGGGTTACTGGCTACACCTTC	CSVVRVTGYTF
TRBD2	TRBJ2-5	TRBV20-1	few	TGCAGTGCTAGTCTCACTAGCGGGGGCCTCCAAGAGACCCAGTACTTC	CSASLTSGGLQETQYF
NA	TRBJ1-4	TRBV9	NA	TGTGCCAGCAGCGTAGCTACTGGGGCAGCAGGGGAAAAACTGTTTTTT	CASSVATGAAGEKLFF
NA	TRBJ2-1	TRBV20-1	NA	TGCAGTGCTAGTTTCGGCGGTAACTCCTACAATGAGCAGTTCTTC	CSASFGGNSYNEQFF
NA	TRBJ2-3	TRBV7-9	NA	TGTGCCAGCAGCTCGGGACCTGATGCGCAGTATTTT	CASSSGPDAQYF
NA	TRBJ2-5	TRBV20-1	few	TGCAGTGCTAGAGACGTTATCCCTGCAGGGAGAGAGACCCAGTACTTC	CSARDVIPAGRETQYF
NA	TRBJ1-1	TRBV6-2/TRBV6-3	NA	TGTGCCAGCAGTTACTTGGGGGATGAAGCTTTCTTT	CASSYLGDEAFF